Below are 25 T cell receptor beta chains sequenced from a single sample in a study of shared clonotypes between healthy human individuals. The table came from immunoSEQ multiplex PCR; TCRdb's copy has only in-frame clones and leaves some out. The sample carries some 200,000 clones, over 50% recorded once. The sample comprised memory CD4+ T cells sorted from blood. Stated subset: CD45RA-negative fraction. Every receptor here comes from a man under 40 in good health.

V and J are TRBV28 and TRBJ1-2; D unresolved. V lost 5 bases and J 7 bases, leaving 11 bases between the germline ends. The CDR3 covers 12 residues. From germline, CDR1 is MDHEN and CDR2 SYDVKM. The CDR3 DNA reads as TGTGCCAGCAGTCCAATCCCCGGTGGCTACACCTTC. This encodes CASSPIPGGYTF.

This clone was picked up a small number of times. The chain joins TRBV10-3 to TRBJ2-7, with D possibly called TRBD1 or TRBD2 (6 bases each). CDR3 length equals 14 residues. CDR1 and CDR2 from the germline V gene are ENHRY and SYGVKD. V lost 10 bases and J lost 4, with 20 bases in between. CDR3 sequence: CATWRGGLFYEQYF. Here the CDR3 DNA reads TGTGCCACCTGGAGAGGGGGGCTGTTTTACGAGCAGTACTTC.

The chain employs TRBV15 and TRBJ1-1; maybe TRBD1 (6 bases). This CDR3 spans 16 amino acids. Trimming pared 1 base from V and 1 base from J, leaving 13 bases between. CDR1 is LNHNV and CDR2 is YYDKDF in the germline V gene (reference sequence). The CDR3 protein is CATSRVLGRGNTEAFF. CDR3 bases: TGTGCCACCAGCAGAGTCCTGGGCAGGGGGAACACTGAAGCTTTCTTT.

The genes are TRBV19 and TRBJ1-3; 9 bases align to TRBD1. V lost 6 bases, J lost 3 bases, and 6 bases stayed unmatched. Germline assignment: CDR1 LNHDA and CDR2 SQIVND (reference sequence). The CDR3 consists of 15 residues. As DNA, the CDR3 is TGTGCCAGTAGGAGACAGGGGGACTATGGAAACACCATATATTTT. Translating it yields CASRRQGDYGNTIYF.

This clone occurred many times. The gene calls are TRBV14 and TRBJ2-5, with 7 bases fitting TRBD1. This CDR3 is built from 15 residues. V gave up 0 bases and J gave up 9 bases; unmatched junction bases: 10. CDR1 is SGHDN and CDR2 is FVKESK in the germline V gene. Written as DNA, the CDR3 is TGTGCCAGCAGCCAAGATCCAGGGGGTTTGGACCCCCAGTACTTC. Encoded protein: CASSQDPGGLDPQYF. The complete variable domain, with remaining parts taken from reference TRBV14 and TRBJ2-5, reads EAGVTQFPSHSVIEKGQTVTLRCDPISGHDNLYWYRRVMGKEIKFLLHFVKESKQDESGMPNNRFLAERTGGTYSTLKVQPAELEDSGVYFCASSQDPGGLDPQYFGPGTRLLVL.

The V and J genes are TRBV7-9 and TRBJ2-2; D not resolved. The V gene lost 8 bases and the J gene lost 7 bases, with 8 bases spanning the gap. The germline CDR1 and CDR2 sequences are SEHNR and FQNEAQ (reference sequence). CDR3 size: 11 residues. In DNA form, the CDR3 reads TGTGCCAGCGCCCGATTCGGGGAGCTGTTTTTT. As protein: CASARFGELFF.

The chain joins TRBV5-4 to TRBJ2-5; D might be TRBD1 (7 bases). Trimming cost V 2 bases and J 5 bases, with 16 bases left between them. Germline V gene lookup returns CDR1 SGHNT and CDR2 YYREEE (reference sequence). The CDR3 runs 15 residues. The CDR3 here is CASSFQDRRVETQYF. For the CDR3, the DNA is TGTGCCAGCAGCTTTCAGGACAGGAGGGTTGAGACCCAGTACTTC.

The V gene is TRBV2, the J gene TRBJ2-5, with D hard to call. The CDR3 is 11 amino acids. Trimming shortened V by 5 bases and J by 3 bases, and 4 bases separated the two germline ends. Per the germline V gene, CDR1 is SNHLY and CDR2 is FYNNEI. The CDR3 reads CASSLKETQYF. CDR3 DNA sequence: TGTGCCAGCAGTCTAAAAGAGACCCAGTACTTC. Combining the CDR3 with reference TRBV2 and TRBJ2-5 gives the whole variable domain EPEVTQTPSHQVTQMGQEVILRCVPISNHLYFYWYRQILGQKVEFLVSFYNNEISEKSEIFDDQFSVERPDGSNFTLKIRSTKLEDSAMYFCASSLKETQYFGPGTRLLVL.

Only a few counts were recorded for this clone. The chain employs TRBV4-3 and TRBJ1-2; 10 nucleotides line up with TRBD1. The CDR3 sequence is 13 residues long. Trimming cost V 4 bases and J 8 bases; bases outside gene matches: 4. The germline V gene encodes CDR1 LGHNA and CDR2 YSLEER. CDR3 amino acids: CASSPDRGRGYTF. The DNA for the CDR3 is TGCGCCAGCAGCCCGGACAGGGGGAGAGGCTACACCTTC.

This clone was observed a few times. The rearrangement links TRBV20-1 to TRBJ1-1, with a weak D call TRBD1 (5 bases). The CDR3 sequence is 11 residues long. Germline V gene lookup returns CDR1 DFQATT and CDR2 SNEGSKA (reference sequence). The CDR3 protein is CRGRQNTEAFF. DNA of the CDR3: TGCAGGGGACGGCAGAACACTGAAGCTTTCTTT.

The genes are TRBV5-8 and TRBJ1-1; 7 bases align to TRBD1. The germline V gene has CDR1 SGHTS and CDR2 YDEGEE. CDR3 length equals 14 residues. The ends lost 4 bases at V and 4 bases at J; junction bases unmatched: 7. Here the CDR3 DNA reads TGTGCCAGCAGCACCAGGGGGTTGGGCACTGAAGCTTTCTTT. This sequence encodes CASSTRGLGTEAFF.

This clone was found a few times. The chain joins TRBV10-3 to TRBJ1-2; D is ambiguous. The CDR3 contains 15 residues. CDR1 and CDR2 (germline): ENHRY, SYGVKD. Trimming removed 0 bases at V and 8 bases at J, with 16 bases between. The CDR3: CAISESPTSLLGYTF. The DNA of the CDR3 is TGTGCCATCAGTGAGTCCCCAACTTCCCTTCTGGGCTACACCTTC.

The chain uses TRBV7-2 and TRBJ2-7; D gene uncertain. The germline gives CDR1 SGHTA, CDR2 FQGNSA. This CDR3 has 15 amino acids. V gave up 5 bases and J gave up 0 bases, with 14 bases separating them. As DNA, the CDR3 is TGTGCCAGCAGCCGAGGTGACGCCAGCTCCTACGAGCAGTACTTC. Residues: CASSRGDASSYEQYF.

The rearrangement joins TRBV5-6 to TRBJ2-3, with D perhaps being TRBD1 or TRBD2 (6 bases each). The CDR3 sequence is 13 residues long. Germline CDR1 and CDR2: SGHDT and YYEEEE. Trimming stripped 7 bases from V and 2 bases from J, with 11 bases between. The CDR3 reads CASLRGVTDTQYF. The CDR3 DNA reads TGTGCCAGCTTAAGGGGGGTCACAGATACGCAGTATTTT.

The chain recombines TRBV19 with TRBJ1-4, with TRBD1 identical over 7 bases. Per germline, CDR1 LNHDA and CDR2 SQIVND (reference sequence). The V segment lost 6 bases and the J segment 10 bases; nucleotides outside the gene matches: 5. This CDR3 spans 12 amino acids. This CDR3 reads CASSTQGRKLFF. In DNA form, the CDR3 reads TGTGCCAGTAGCACACAGGGGAGAAAACTGTTTTTT.

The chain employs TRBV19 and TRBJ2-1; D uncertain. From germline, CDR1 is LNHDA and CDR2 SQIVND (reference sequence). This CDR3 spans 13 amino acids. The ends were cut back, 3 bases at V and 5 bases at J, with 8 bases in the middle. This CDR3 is CASSIVRDNEQFF. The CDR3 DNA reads TGTGCCAGTAGTATCGTGAGAGACAATGAGCAGTTCTTC.

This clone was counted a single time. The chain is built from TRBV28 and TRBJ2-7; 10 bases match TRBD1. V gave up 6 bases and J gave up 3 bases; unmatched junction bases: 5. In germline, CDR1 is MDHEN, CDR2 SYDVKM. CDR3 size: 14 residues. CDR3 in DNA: TGTGCCAGCAGGGTAGGACAGGGGGTCTACGAGCAGTACTTC. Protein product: CASRVGQGVYEQYF.

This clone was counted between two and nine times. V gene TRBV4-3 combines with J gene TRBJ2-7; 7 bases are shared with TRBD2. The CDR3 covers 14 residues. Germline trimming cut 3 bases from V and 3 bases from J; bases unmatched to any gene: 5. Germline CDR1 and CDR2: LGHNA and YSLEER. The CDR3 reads CASSHNRGDYEQYF. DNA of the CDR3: TGCGCCAGCAGCCATAATCGGGGGGACTACGAGCAGTACTTC.

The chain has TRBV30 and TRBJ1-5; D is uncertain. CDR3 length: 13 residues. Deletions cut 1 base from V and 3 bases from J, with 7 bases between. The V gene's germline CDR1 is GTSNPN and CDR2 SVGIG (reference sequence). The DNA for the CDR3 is TGTGCCTGGAGTGAACTCAACAATCAGCCCCAGCATTTT. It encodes CAWSELNNQPQHF.

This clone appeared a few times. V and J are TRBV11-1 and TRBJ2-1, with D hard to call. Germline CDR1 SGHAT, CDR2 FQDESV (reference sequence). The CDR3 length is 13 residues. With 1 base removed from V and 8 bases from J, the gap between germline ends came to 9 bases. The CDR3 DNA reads TGTGCCAGCAGCTTAGGTCGTTTGGATGAGCAGTTCTTC. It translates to CASSLGRLDEQFF.

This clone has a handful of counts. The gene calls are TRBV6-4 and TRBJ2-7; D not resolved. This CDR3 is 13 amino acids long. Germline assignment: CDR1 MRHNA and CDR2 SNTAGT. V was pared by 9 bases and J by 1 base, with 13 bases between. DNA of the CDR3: TGTGCCAGGCCGGGCTCCAGATCCTACGAGCAGTACTTC. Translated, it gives CARPGSRSYEQYF.

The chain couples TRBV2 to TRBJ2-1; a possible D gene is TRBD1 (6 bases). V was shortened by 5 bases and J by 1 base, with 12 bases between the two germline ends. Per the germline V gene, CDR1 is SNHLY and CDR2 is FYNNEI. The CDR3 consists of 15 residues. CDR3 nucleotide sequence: TGTGCCAGCAGTCCACAGGGACGGTCCTACAATGAGCAGTTCTTC. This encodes CASSPQGRSYNEQFF. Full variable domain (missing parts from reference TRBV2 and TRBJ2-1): EPEVTQTPSHQVTQMGQEVILRCVPISNHLYFYWYRQILGQKVEFLVSFYNNEISEKSEIFDDQFSVERPDGSNFTLKIRSTKLEDSAMYFCASSPQGRSYNEQFFGPGTRLTVL.

This CDR3 reads CASRDKVLSYEQFF. CDR3 nucleotide sequence: TGTGCCAGCAGGGATAAGGTTCTTAGCTATGAGCAGTTCTTC. The chain links TRBV2 to TRBJ2-1; D is unclear. Trimming shortened V by 6 bases and J by 8 bases, and 17 bases separated the two germline ends. Germline CDR1 and CDR2: SNHLY and FYNNEI. This CDR3 has 14 residues.

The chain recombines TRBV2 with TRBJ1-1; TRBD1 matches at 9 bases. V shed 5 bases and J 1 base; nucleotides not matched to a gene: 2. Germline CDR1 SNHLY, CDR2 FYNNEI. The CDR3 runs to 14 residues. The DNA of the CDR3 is TGTGCCAGCAGTAAGGGACAGGGGAACACTGAAGCTTTCTTT. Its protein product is CASSKGQGNTEAFF.

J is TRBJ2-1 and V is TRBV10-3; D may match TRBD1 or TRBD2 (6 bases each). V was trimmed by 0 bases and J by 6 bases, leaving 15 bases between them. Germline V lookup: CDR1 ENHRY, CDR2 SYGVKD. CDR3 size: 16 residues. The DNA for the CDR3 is TGTGCCATCAGTGAGTCAGGGGGGAATCTTGGCAATGAGCAGTTCTTC. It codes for CAISESGGNLGNEQFF.